Shown below are 21 T cell receptor beta chains from a single sample sequenced in a study of CD8 T cells in Susac syndrome. Random hexamers primed reverse transcription of about 0.45 to 1 ug RNA. MiXCR, applied by TCRdb to the immunoSEQ multiplex PCR reads, yields one record per CDR3 protein. The sample lists about 150,000 distinct CDR3 sequences; about 94% were seen once. The sequenced sample consisted of CD8+ T cells from PBMCs. The receptors stem from a human donor with multiple sclerosis.

This chain joins TRBV20-1 and TRBJ2-2; D is uncertain. From germline, CDR1 is DFQATT and CDR2 SNEGSKA (reference sequence). V was cut by 0 bases and J by 2 bases, with 7 bases left in between. The CDR3 covers 14 residues. The CDR3 loop is CSARDLDNTGELFF. For the CDR3, the DNA is TGCAGTGCTAGAGATTTAGATAACACCGGGGAGCTGTTTTTT.

The V call is TRBV29-1, the J call TRBJ1-2; possibly TRBD1 for D (6 bases). The CDR3 extends over 12 amino acids. V was trimmed by 3 bases and J by 7 bases, leaving 12 bases between them. Per germline, CDR1 SQVTM and CDR2 ANQGSEA. Here the CDR3 reads CSVEGRGSGYTF. The CDR3 DNA reads as TGCAGCGTTGAGGGCAGGGGATCTGGCTACACCTTC.

The V and J genes are TRBV5-6 and TRBJ2-7; no clear D gene. Germline CDR1 reads SGHDT; CDR2 reads YYEEEE. V lost 4 bases and J lost 5, with 13 bases in between. There are 13 residues in the CDR3. The chain's CDR3 is CASSPSLGHEQYF. CDR3 coding DNA: TGTGCCAGCAGCCCTTCACTCGGCCACGAGCAGTACTTC.

The chain uses TRBV28 and TRBJ1-1, with a weak D call TRBD1 (5 bases). V shed 6 bases and J shed 1 base, with 12 bases lying between them. The CDR3 is 14 amino acids. CDR1 is MDHEN and CDR2 is SYDVKM in the germline V gene. Here the CDR3 DNA reads TGTGCCAGCAGCCCGACAGTTCAGAACACTGAAGCTTTCTTT. Its protein product is CASSPTVQNTEAFF.

The V gene is TRBV4-1, the J gene TRBJ2-7; D ambiguous. Per germline, CDR1 MGHRA and CDR2 YSYEKL. The CDR3 consists of 15 residues. V lost 5 bases, J lost 1 base, and 15 bases lay in between. The CDR3 sequence: CASSTDPISSYEQYF. As DNA, the CDR3 is TGCGCCAGCAGCACAGATCCGATTTCGTCCTACGAGCAGTACTTC.

The chain recombines TRBV6-1 with TRBJ1-1; D unresolved. V was trimmed by 5 bases and J by 4 bases, leaving 23 bases between them. The V gene's germline CDR1 is MNHNS and CDR2 SASEGT. This CDR3 region has 17 residues. In nucleotides, the CDR3 is TGTGCCAGCAGTATTGACCCGAGAGGTTCGGTAAGCACTGAAGCTTTCTTT. This codes for CASSIDPRGSVSTEAFF.

The gene calls are TRBV9 and TRBJ2-7, with TRBD1 matching 9 bases. There are 13 residues in the CDR3. V shed 2 bases and J 6 bases; nucleotides not matched to a gene: 3. Germline-derived CDR1 and CDR2 are SGDLS and YYNGEE. CDR3 coding DNA: TGTGCCAGCAGCGTGGGGACAGGGCGCGAGCAGTACTTC. Residues: CASSVGTGREQYF.

This rearrangement joins TRBV15 to TRBJ1-6; 7 nucleotides agree with TRBD1. The CDR3 loop spans 15 amino acids. The germline V gene has CDR1 LNHNV and CDR2 YYDKDF (reference sequence). V was clipped by 3 bases and J by 10 bases; unmatched bases: 9. CDR3 region: CATSRATGVRSPLHF. CDR3 bases: TGTGCCACCAGCAGGGCTACAGGGGTTAGGTCACCCCTCCACTTT.

CDR3 coding DNA: TGTGCCAGCAGCGACAGGGGGCGGTACGAGCAGTACTTC. The encoded protein is CASSDRGRYEQYF. The chain links TRBV12-3 or TRBV12-4 to TRBJ2-7; TRBD1 aligns across 10 bases. The CDR3 has 13 residues. V was clipped by 6 bases and J by 4 bases; unmatched bases: 3.

V gene TRBV7-2 combines with J gene TRBJ2-7; D unclear. The CDR3 length is 15 residues. Germline V gives CDR1 SGHTA, CDR2 FQGNSA. V lost 2 bases, J lost 2 bases, and 13 bases lay in between. CDR3 DNA: TGTGCCAGCAGCTTAATAACGGCAGCTGCCTACGAGCAGTACTTC. Translated: CASSLITAAAYEQYF.

The J gene is TRBJ1-6, the V gene TRBV14; D is perhaps TRBD1 (5 bases). Germline V CDR1 and CDR2: SGHDN, FVKESK. V lost 3 bases to trimming and J lost 6 bases, with 6 bases between them. CDR3 length: 13 amino acids. The CDR3 here is CASSQGPNSPLHF. As DNA, the CDR3 is TGTGCCAGCAGCCAGGGACCTAATTCACCCCTCCACTTT.

This chain joins TRBV14 and TRBJ2-3; D is perhaps TRBD2 (5 bases). The CDR3 contains 14 residues. Germline loops: CDR1 SGHDN, CDR2 FVKESK. Trimming removed 4 bases from V and 4 bases from J, with 12 bases in between. The CDR3 DNA reads TGTGCCAGCAGCCTCCGGGCGGGTGCAGATACGCAGTATTTT. Residues: CASSLRAGADTQYF.

This chain uses TRBV19 with TRBJ2-1; D ambiguous. The CDR3 runs 16 residues. Germline assignment: CDR1 LNHDA and CDR2 SQIVND (reference sequence). V was shortened by 0 bases and J by 6 bases, with 15 bases between the two germline ends. CDR3 in DNA: TGTGCCAGTAGTATAGATCTTGATAGCCTGGGCAATGAGCAGTTCTTC. Protein: CASSIDLDSLGNEQFF. Supplemented by reference TRBV19 and TRBJ2-1, the full variable domain reads DGGITQSPKYLFRKEGQNVTLSCEQNLNHDAMYWYRQDPGQGLRLIYYSQIVNDFQKGDIAEGYSVSREKKESFPLTVTSAQKNPTAFYLCASSIDLDSLGNEQFFGPGTRLTVL.

DNA of the CDR3: TGCAGTGCTAGAGATGGAGGACTGAACTACGAGCAGTACTTC. Translation: CSARDGGLNYEQYF. The chain is built from TRBV20-1 and TRBJ2-7; D is possibly TRBD2 (5 bases). Germline CDR1 DFQATT, CDR2 SNEGSKA (reference sequence). V lost 0 bases to trimming and J lost 3 bases, with 12 bases between them. The CDR3 is 14 residues long.

The rearrangement uses TRBV12-3 or TRBV12-4 and TRBJ2-5, with 12 nucleotides matching TRBD1. The trim removed 4 bases at V and 6 bases at J, leaving 6 bases unmatched. CDR3 length: 15 amino acids. The CDR3 DNA reads TGTGCCAGCAGTTCCGGGACAGGGGGCAGAAAGACCCAGTACTTC. It is translated as CASSSGTGGRKTQYF.

This chain uses TRBV29-1 with TRBJ2-2; tentative D call: TRBD2 (6 bases). V lost 7 bases to trimming and J lost 3 bases, with 9 bases between them. The CDR3 has 12 amino acids. The germline gives CDR1 SQVTM, CDR2 ANQGSEA. The CDR3 reads CSAGTDTGELFF. CDR3 in DNA: TGCAGCGCTGGGACTGACACCGGGGAGCTGTTTTTT.

The V call is TRBV2, the J call TRBJ2-3; either TRBD1 or TRBD2 may fit D (5 bases each). CDR1 SNHLY and CDR2 FYNNEI come from the germline V gene. This CDR3 has 18 residues. With 6 bases removed from V and 0 bases from J, the gap between germline ends came to 22 bases. The DNA for the CDR3 is TGTGCCAGCAGCCCGGGACGGAACCAAGACCTTAGCACAGATACGCAGTATTTT. This codes for CASSPGRNQDLSTDTQYF.

The rearrangement links TRBV29-1 to TRBJ1-3; TRBD1 might be the D (6 bases). Between the trimmed V and J ends, which lost 5 bases and 5 bases, there was a span of 13 bases. CDR1 is SQVTM and CDR2 is ANQGSEA in the germline V gene. CDR3 length: 13 amino acids. CDR3 sequence: CSVPGEMRNTIYF. The DNA of the CDR3 is TGCAGCGTTCCAGGGGAGATGAGAAACACCATATATTTT.

V usage is TRBV4-1 and J usage is TRBJ2-7; TRBD1 aligns across 8 bases. The CDR3 contains 16 residues. Germline V gives CDR1 MGHRA, CDR2 YSYEKL. The junction had 9 bases not matched to a gene; V was cut back by 4 bases and J by 1 base. In DNA form, the CDR3 reads TGCGCCAGCAGCCCAGGACCCGGACAGGGATCCTACGAGCAGTACTTC. As protein: CASSPGPGQGSYEQYF.

The count of this clonotype is one. J is TRBJ2-3 and V is TRBV4-1; D might be TRBD1 or TRBD2, each matching 7 bases. Germline assignment: CDR1 MGHRA and CDR2 YSYEKL. V shed 4 bases and J shed 8 bases, with 16 bases lying between them. The CDR3 covers 14 residues. The CDR3 DNA is TGCGCCAGCAGCCCCAGGGGGGGGGCTACTACGCAGTATTTT. Protein sequence: CASSPRGGATTQYF.

A note on this clonotype: One junction end disagrees with the germline gene, perhaps due to a read error. The chain employs TRBV27 and TRBJ2-5, with no clear D. This CDR3 contains 13 residues. Germline CDR1 reads MNHEY; CDR2 reads SMNVEV (reference sequence). The CDR3 DNA is TGTGCCAGCAGTTCCAGATACCAAGAGCCCCAGTACTTC. Translation: CASSSRYQEPQYF.